The TCR beta chain described here comes from a study of cytomegalovirus exposure and HLA in healthy donors. The PCR made use of 60 Vbeta and 13 Jbeta primers. Data came from immunoSEQ multiplex PCR; TCRdb stores just in-frame clones and leaves some out. The sample holds about 140,000 clones, more than 70% seen once. CDR1 is SNHLY and CDR2 is FYNNEI in the germline V gene. The CDR3 sequence is 14 residues long. V lost 1 base to trimming and J lost 4 bases, with 10 bases between them. On this clone: Its cognate antigen is unknown.

Study-wide results and caveats: By HLA locus, TCR association rates varied in a later analysis, with DRB1 showing the most and HLA-C the fewest. Most likely, a cluster of highly shared sequence variants arose as a sequencing artifact. A later analysis found common viral pathogens apparently linked to several of the most significant clusters.

The rearrangement uses TRBV2 and TRBJ1-2, with a tentative D call TRBD1 (5 bases). Specimen: PBMCs. The TCR originated in a man aged 50 to 59 in good health and CMV-seropositive. The CDR3 nucleotides are TGTGCCAGCAGTGAAGGGGAAGGGGTCTATGGCTACACCTTC. Its protein product is CASSEGEGVYGYTF.